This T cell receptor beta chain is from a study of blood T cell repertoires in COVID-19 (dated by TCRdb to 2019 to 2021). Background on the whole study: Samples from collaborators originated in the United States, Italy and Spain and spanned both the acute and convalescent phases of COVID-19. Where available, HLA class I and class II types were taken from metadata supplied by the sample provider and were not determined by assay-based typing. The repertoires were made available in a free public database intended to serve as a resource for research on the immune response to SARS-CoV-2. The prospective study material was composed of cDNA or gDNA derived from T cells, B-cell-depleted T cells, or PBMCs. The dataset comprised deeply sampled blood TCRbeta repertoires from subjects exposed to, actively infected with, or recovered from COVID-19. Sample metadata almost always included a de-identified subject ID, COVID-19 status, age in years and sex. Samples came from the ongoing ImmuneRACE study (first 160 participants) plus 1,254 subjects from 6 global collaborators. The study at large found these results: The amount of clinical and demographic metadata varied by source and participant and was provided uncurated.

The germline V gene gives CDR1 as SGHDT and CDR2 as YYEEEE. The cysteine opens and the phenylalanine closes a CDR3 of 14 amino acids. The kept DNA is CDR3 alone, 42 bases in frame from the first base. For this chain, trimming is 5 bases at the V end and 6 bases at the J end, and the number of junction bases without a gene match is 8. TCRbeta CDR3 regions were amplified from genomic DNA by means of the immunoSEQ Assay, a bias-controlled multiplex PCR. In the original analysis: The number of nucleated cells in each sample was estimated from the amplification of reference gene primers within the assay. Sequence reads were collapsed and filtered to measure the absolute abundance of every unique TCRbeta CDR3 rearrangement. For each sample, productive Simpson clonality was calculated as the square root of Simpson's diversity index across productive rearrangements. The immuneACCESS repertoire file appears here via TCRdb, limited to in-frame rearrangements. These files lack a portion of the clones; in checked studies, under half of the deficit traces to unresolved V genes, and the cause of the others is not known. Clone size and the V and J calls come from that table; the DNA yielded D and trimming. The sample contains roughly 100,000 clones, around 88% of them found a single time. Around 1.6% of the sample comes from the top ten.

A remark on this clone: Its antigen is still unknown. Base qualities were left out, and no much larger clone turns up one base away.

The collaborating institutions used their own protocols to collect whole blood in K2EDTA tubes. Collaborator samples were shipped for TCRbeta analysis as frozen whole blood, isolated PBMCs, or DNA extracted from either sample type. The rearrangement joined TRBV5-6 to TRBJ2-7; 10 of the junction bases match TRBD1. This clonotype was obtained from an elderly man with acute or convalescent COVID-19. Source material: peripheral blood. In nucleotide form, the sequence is TGTGCCAGCAGTTGGACAGGGGGGTTCTCCGAGCAGTACTTC. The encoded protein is CASSWTGGFSEQYF.